The rows below give T cell receptor beta chains drawn from one sample of a study of T cell responses to AZD1222 COVID-19 vaccine. The repertoire was sequenced with immunoSEQ multiplex PCR; TCRdb's copy has only in-frame clones and lacks some. The sample has some 200,000 clones, around 94% seen once. The specimen was peripheral blood, collected 28 days after the second dose of the MenACWY control vaccine. The receptors were sampled from an adult who received the MenACWY meningococcal vaccine as a control. The CDR3 runs from the conserved cysteine through the conserved F or W. Each record gives: J gene, V gene, D gene, clone size, CDR3 DNA, CDR3 protein. D genes are given only for firm matches. The size entry is marked missing in some rows and otherwise reads once, few, many or a size class.

TRBJ2-7 TRBV15 TRBD1 once TGTGCCACCAGCAGCCGGGACAGGGACCACGAGCAGTACTTC CATSSRDRDHEQYF
TRBJ1-1 TRBV18 TRBD1 NA TGTGCCAGCTCACCCGACAGGGCTACTGAAGCTTTCTTT CASSPDRATEAFF
TRBJ1-5 TRBV2 TRBD1 NA TGTGCCAGCAGTGGTTTACAGGGGTGGAGGAGTCAGCCCCAGCATTTT CASSGLQGWRSQPQHF
TRBJ2-5 TRBV27 NA NA TGTGCCAGCAGACAAGACCATGCGGAGACCCAGTACTTC CASRQDHAETQYF
TRBJ2-1 TRBV4-2 TRBD2 NA TGTGCCAGCAGCCACTCCTGGGCTAGCGGGGGAAATCTCCATTACAATGAGCAGTTCTTC CASSHSWASGGNLHYNEQFF
TRBJ1-2 TRBV14 TRBD1 NA TGTGCCAGCAGCCCCGGGACAGGGGGATCCTATGGCTACACCTTC CASSPGTGGSYGYTF
TRBJ2-7 TRBV7-6 TRBD2 once TGTGCCAGCAGCTTAGCGCGGGGGGCGGTGGGCCCCCACGAGCAGTACTTC CASSLARGAVGPHEQYF
TRBJ2-7 TRBV19 NA NA TGTGCCAGTAGGCGACGGGGGGCGACCTACGAGCAGTACTTC CASRRRGATYEQYF
TRBJ2-7 TRBV11-3 TRBD1 NA TGTGCCAGCAGCAACCGGGACAGGGACCACGAGCAGTACTTC CASSNRDRDHEQYF
TRBJ1-3 TRBV11-1 NA NA TGTGCCAGCAGCGAATACCGGGCACGCTCTGGAAACACCATATATTTT CASSEYRARSGNTIYF
TRBJ1-3 TRBV5-4 NA NA TGTGCCAGCAGCCCCCCGGGGGGAAACACCATATATTTT CASSPPGGNTIYF
TRBJ1-4 TRBV5-1 NA NA TGCGCCAGCAGCTTGGTGGGCTCCGGTGAAGGAAAACTGTTTTTT CASSLVGSGEGKLFF
TRBJ2-2 TRBV3-1/TRBV3-2 NA NA TGTGCCAGCAGCCAAGATCTGTCCGGGGAGCTGTTTTTT CASSQDLSGELFF
TRBJ1-2 TRBV6-5 NA NA TGTGCCAGCACCACGGGCCCTGACGATAACTATGGCTACACCTTC CASTTGPDDNYGYTF
TRBJ2-2 TRBV30 NA NA TGTGCCTCAAAACAAGGGCTTCACACCGGGGAGCTGTTTTTT CASKQGLHTGELFF
TRBJ2-5 TRBV5-1 NA NA TGCGCCAGCAGCCTCGACGCGGGACCGATGAGGACCCAGTACTTC CASSLDAGPMRTQYF
TRBJ1-3 TRBV9 NA NA TGTGCCAGCAGCGATACGGGGATCTCTGGAAACACCATATATTTT CASSDTGISGNTIYF
TRBJ2-7 TRBV5-1 TRBD2 NA TGCGCCAGCAGCTGGGGACTAGCGGCCTCCTACGAGCAGTACTTC CASSWGLAASYEQYF
TRBJ1-2 TRBV6-1 NA NA TGTGCCAGCAGTGAAGCCTTGGAAAACTATGGCTACACCTTC CASSEALENYGYTF
TRBJ2-3 TRBV4-3 TRBD2 NA TGCGCCAGCAGCCAAGACCCTCCTCTAGCGGGGACAGATACGCAGTATTTT CASSQDPPLAGTDTQYF
TRBJ2-7 TRBV30 NA NA TGTGCCTGGAGTAGGAGGGGTCTCTACGAGCAGTACTTC CAWSRRGLYEQYF
TRBJ1-4 TRBV29-1 NA once TGCAGCGTTGGCGCACGTCCAGAACTGTTTTTT CSVGARPELFF
TRBJ2-1 TRBV5-8 TRBD1 NA TGTGCCAGCAGCTCCAGGGGGAACAATGAGCAGTTCTTC CASSSRGNNEQFF
TRBJ1-5 TRBV2 TRBD1 NA TGTGCCAGCAGAGGACAGGGGGAGGGTCAGCCCCAGCATTTT CASRGQGEGQPQHF
TRBJ1-6 TRBV27 NA NA TGTGCCAGCAGTTTGGACCGGGACAATAATTCACCCCTCCACTTT CASSLDRDNNSPLHF
TRBJ2-1 TRBV19 TRBD2 NA TGTGCCAGTAGTATAGGACTAGCTAATGAGCAGTTCTTC CASSIGLANEQFF